Described below is a single T cell receptor beta chain sequence and its context. CDR1 and CDR2 (germline): SGHVS, FNYEAQ. CDR3 length: 17 residues. The V gene end was trimmed by 6 bases and the J gene end by 0 bases; junction bases not matched to a gene: 7. A COVID-19 case was met by exposed participants within 2 weeks before study entry. Assay: immunoSEQ multiplex PCR; the TCRdb copy retains only in-frame clones and omits some. The table records 200,000 to 250,000 clones, around 89% of them present only once. This specimen comes from a study of blood T cell repertoires in COVID-19. The sample was PBMCs or T cells enriched from blood (not recorded which). The V and J genes are TRBV7-6 and TRBJ2-1; TRBD2 matches 11 bases. The TCR comes from a man in his thirties or forties who had been exposed to COVID-19. The CDR3 protein is CASSIIAGGHSYNEQFF. The DNA for the CDR3 is TGTGCCAGCAGTATAATAGCGGGGGGGCACTCCTACAATGAGCAGTTCTTC.